This T cell receptor beta chain was sequenced during a study of T cell repertoires in cytomegalovirus infection. Broader study findings: Dominating the ex vivo response were TCR beta clonotypes that were CMV-specific and HLA-C-restricted. Cumulative public TCR beta family frequency identified CMV carriers with the relevant HLA.

The V and J ends lost 5 bases and 3 bases respectively, with 7 bases between them. The CDR3 runs 12 residues. With regard to this clonotype: Its target is not known.

Each CDR3 protein is one row after TCRdb ran MiXCR on the reads. Of some 590,000 distinct CDR3 sequences listed, roughly 42% are singletons. The sample here was cultured PBMCs, taken from culture after CMV antigen stimulation. The clonotype was recovered from a human donor in good health (CMV status not recorded). Some clones in this sample may be carry-over from other donors' samples. The chain combines TRBV12-3 or TRBV12-4 with TRBJ1-1; D may be TRBD1 (5 bases). CDR3 in amino acids: CASSAGYTEAFF. DNA for the CDR3: TGTGCCAGCAGTGCAGGGTACACTGAAGCTTTCTTT.